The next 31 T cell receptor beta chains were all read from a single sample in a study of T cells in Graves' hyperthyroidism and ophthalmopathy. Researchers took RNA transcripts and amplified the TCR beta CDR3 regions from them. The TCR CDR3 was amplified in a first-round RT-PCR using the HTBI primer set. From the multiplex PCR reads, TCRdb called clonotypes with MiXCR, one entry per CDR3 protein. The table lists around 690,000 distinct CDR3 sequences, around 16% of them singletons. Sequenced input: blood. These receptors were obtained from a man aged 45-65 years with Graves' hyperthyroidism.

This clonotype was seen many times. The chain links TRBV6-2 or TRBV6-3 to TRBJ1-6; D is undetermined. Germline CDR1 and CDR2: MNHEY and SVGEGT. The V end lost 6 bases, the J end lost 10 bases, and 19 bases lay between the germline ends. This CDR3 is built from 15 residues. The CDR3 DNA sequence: TGTGCCAGCAGCTCAACCGGGGAGTCAGCGTCACCCCTCCACTTT. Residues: CASSSTGESASPLHF.

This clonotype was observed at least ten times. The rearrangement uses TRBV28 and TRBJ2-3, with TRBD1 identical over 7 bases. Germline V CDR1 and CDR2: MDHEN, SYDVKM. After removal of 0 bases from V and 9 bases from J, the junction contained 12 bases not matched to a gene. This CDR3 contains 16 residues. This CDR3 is CASSLWSDRASGTQYF. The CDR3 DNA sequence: TGTGCCAGCAGTTTATGGAGCGACAGGGCCTCGGGAACGCAGTATTTT.

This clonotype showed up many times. Here the CDR3 DNA reads TGCGCCAGCAGTGAGTCCCAGCTACGAAGAAACACTGAAGCTTTCTTT. This sequence encodes CASSESQLRRNTEAFF. The chain has TRBV10-1 and TRBJ1-1; D gene uncertain. Trimming removed 0 bases at V and 2 bases at J, with 13 bases between. Germline CDR1 is WNHNN and CDR2 is SYGVQD (reference sequence). The CDR3 totals 16 residues.

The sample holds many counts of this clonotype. This CDR3 reads CASSARTGEKTQYF. In DNA form, the CDR3 reads TGTGCCAGCAGCGCCAGGACAGGGGAAAAGACCCAGTACTTC. This chain uses TRBV11-2 with TRBJ2-5; 9 bases align to TRBD1. The V gene end was trimmed by 5 bases and the J gene end by 6 bases; junction bases not matched to a gene: 7. CDR3 length equals 14 residues. Germline CDR1 SGHAT, CDR2 FQNNGV.

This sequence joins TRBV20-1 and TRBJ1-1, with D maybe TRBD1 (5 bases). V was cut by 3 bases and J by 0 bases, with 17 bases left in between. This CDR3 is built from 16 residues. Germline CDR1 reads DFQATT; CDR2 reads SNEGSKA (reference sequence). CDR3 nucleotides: TGCAGTGCTAGTACCTCCGGGGGACTATTGAACACTGAAGCTTTCTTT. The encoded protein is CSASTSGGLLNTEAFF.

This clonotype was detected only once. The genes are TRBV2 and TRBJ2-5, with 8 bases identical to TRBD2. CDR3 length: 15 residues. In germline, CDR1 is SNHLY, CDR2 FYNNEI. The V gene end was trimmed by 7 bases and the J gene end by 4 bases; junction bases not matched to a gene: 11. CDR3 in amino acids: CASKINSGSGETQYF. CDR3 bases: TGTGCCAGCAAGATCAACAGCGGGAGTGGAGAGACCCAGTACTTC.

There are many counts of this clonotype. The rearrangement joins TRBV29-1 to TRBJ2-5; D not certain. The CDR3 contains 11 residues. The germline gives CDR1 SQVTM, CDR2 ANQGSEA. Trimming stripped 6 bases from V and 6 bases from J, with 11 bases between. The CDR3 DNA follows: TGCAGCGTCGAGTGGGGAAAGACCCAGTACTTC. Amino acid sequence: CSVEWGKTQYF.

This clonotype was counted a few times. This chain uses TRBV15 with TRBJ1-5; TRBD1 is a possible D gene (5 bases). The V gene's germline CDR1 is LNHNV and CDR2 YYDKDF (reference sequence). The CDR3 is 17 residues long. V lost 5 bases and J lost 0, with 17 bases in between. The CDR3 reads CATSGVWAGTSNQPQHF. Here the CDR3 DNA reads TGTGCCACCAGCGGGGTCTGGGCCGGGACTAGCAATCAGCCCCAGCATTTT.

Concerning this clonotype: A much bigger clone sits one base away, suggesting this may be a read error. CDR3 DNA sequence: TGTGCCAGCAGGTGGGGCGATACGCAGTATTTT. This codes for CASRWGDTQYF. The genes are TRBV12-3 or TRBV12-4 and TRBJ2-3, with D possibly matching TRBD1 (5 bases). V lost 6 bases, J lost 6 bases, and 7 bases lay in between. The CDR3 runs to 11 residues.

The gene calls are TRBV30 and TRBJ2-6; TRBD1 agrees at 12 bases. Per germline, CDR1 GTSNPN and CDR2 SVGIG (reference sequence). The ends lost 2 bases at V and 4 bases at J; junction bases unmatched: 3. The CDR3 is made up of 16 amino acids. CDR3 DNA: TGTGCCTGGAGTATGGGACAGGGGGCGGGGGCCAACGTCCTGACTTTC. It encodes CAWSMGQGAGANVLTF.

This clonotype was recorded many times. CDR3 DNA sequence: TGTGCCAGCAGTTCCCCGGGAGGGACAGGAGAGACCCAGTACTTC. Protein: CASSSPGGTGETQYF. This chain uses TRBV28 with TRBJ2-5; D might be TRBD1 or TRBD2, each matching 8 bases. Trimming pared 4 bases from V and 4 bases from J, leaving 16 bases between. Germline V gene data show CDR1 as MDHEN and CDR2 as SYDVKM. The CDR3 is 15 residues long. Full variable domain (rest looked up from reference TRBV28 and TRBJ2-5): DVKVTQSSRYLVKRTGEKVFLECVQDMDHENMFWYRQDPGLGLRLIYFSYDVKMKEKGDIPEGYSVSREKKERFSLILESASTNQTSMYLCASSSPGGTGETQYFGPGTRLLVL.

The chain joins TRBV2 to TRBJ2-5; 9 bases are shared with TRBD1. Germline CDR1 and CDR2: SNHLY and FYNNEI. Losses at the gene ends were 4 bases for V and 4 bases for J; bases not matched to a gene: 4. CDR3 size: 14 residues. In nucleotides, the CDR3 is TGTGCCAGCAGTGGGACAGGGGTGGTAGAGACCCAGTACTTC. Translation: CASSGTGVVETQYF.

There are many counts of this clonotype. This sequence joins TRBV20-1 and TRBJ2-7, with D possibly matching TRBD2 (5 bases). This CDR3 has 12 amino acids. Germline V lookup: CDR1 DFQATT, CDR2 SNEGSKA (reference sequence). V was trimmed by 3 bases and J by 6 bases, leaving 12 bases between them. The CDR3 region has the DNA TGCAGTGCTAGGACTATGACCGCCGAGCAGTACTTC. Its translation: CSARTMTAEQYF.

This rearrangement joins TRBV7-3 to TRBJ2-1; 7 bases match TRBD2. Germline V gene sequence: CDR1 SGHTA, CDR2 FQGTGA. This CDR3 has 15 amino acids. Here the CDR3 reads CVRSYEGGPWNEQFF. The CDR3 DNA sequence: TGTGTCCGCAGCTACGAGGGAGGGCCGTGGAATGAGCAGTTCTTC.

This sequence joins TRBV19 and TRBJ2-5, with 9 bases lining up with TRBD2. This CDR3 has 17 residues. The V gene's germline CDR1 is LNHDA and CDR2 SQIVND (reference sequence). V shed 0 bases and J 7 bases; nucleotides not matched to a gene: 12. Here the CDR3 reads CASSIEGSGSRGGTQYF. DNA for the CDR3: TGTGCCAGTAGTATAGAAGGTAGCGGGAGTCGAGGGGGGACCCAGTACTTC.

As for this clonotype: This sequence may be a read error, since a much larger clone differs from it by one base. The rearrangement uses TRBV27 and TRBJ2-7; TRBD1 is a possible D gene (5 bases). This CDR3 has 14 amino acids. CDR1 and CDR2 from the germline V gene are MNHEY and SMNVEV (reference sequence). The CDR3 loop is CASSPRSRVYGQYF. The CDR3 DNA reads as TGTGCCAGCAGTCCTCGCTCCAGGGTCTACGGGCAGTACTTC.

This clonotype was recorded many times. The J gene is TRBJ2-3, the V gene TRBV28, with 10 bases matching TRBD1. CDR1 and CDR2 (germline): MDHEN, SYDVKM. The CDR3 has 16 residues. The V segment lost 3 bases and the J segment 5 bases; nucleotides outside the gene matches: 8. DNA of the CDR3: TGTGCCAGCAGTTTCCGGGACAGGGGTGTGATAGATACGCAGTATTTT. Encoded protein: CASSFRDRGVIDTQYF.

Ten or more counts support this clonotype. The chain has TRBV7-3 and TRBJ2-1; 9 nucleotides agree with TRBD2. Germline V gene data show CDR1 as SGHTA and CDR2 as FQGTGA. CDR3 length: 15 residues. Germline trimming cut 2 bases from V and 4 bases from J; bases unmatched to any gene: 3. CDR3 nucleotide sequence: TGTGCCAGCAGCTTAGGGACTAGCAGATACAATGAGCAGTTCTTC. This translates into CASSLGTSRYNEQFF.

Here the CDR3 DNA reads TGTGCCAGCAGCTGGAGACAGGGCGCTGAAGCTTTCTTT. Translation gives CASSWRQGAEAFF. V gene TRBV7-3 combines with J gene TRBJ1-1; 7 nucleotides agree with TRBD1. The V segment lost 4 bases and the J segment 6 bases; nucleotides outside the gene matches: 5. Germline V gene data show CDR1 as SGHTA and CDR2 as FQGTGA. This CDR3 spans 13 amino acids.

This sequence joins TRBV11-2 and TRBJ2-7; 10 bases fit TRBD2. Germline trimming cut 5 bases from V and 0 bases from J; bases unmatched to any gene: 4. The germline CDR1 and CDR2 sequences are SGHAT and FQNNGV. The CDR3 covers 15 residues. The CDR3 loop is CASSTWTSGSYEQYF. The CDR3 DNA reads TGTGCCAGCAGCACGTGGACTAGCGGCTCCTACGAGCAGTACTTC.

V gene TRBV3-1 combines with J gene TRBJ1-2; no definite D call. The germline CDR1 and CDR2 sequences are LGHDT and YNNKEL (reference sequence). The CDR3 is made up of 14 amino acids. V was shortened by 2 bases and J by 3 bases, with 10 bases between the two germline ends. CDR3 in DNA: TGTGCCAGCAGCCAAATCGGGGTTGACTATGGCTACACCTTC. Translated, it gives CASSQIGVDYGYTF.

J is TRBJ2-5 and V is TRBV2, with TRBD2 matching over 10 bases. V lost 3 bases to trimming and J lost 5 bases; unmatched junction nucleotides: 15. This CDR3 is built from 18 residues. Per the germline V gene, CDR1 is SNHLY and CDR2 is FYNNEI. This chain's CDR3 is CASSDGYWVAGGVETQYF. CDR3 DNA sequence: TGTGCCAGCAGTGACGGTTATTGGGTAGCGGGAGGAGTCGAGACCCAGTACTTC.

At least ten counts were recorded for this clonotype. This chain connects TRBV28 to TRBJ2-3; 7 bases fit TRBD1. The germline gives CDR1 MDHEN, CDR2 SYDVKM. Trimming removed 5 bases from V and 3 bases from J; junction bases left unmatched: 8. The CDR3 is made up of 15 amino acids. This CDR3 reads CASSPQTGRTDTQYF. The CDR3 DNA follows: TGTGCCAGCAGTCCCCAGACAGGGCGAACAGATACGCAGTATTTT.

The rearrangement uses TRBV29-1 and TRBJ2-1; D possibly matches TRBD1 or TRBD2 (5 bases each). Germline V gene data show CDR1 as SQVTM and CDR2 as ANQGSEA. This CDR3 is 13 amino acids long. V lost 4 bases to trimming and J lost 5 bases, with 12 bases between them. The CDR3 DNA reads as TGCAGCGTTGGCAGGGAGTTAGACAATGAGCAGTTCTTC. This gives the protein CSVGRELDNEQFF.

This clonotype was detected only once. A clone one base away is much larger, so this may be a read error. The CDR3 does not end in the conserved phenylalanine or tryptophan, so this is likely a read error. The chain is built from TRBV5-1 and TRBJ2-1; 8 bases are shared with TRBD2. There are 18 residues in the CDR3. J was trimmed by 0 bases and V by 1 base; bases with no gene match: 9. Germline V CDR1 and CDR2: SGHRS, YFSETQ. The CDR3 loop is CASSLTTTGTSSYNEQFL. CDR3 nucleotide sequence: TGCGCCAGCAGCTTGACGACCACCGGGACTAGCTCCTACAATGAGCAGTTCCTC.

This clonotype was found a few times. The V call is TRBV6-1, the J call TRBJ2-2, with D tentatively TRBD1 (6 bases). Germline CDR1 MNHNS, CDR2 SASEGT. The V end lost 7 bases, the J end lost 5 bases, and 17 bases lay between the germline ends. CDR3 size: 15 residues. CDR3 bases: TGTGCCAGCAATTTCAAACAGGGTGTTACCGGGGAGCTGTTTTTT. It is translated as CASNFKQGVTGELFF.

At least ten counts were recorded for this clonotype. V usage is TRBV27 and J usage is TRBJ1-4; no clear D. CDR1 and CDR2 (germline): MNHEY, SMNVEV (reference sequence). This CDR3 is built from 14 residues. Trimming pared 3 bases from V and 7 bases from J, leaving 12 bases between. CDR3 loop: CASSFAGPGEKLFF. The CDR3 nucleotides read TGTGCCAGCAGTTTTGCAGGACCTGGTGAAAAACTGTTTTTT.

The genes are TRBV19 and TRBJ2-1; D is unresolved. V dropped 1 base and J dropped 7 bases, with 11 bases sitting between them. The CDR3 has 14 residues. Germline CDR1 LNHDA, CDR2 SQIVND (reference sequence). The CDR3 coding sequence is TGTGCCAGTAGTATAGGTGGCTCCCAAAATGAGCAGTTCTTC. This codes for CASSIGGSQNEQFF.

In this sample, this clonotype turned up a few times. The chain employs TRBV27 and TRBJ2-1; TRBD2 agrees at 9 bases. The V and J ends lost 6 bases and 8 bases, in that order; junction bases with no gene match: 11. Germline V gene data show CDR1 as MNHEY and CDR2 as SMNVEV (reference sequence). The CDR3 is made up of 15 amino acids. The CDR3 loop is CASSLTSGLKHEQFF. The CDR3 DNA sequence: TGTGCCAGCAGCTTAACTAGCGGGCTAAAACATGAGCAGTTCTTC.

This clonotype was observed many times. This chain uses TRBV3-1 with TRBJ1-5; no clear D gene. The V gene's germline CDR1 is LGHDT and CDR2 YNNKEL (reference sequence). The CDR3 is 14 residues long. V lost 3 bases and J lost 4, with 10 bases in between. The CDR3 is CASSHYTDNQPQHF. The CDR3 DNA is TGTGCCAGCAGCCATTACACGGATAATCAGCCCCAGCATTTT.

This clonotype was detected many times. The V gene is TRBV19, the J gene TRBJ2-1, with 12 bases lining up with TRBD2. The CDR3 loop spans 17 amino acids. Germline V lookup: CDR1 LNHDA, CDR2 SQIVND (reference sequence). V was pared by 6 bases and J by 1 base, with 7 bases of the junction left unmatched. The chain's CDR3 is CASRPSSGRVSYNEQFF. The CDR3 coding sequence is TGTGCCAGTAGGCCTTCTAGCGGGAGGGTATCCTACAATGAGCAGTTCTTC.